This T cell receptor beta chain was recorded in a study of T cell responses to AZD1222 COVID-19 vaccine. Study-wide results and caveats: Baseline testing showed seropositivity in only six or seven AZD1222 recipients. Two doses of AZD1222 preceded a rise in Spike-specific TCR breadth and depth.

Sequenced by immunoSEQ multiplex PCR; TCRdb stores in-frame clones only, minus some. The table has about 86,000 clones, 88% seen once. Concerning this clone itself: The antigen is not known.

There are 15 residues in the CDR3. The V gene's germline CDR1 is SGHKS and CDR2 YYEKEE (reference sequence). Trimming cost V 0 bases and J 4 bases, with 13 bases left between them. This chain uses TRBV5-5 with TRBJ2-5, with D perhaps TRBD1 (5 bases). The TCR was taken from an adult who received the AZD1222 COVID-19 vaccine. Sequencing used peripheral blood, obtained 28 days after the second AZD1222 dose. The CDR3 region has the DNA TGTGCCAGCAGCTTGGAAGGGGCACAAGGAGAGACCCAGTACTTC. Its translation: CASSLEGAQGETQYF. The variable domain in full, completed from reference TRBV5-5 and TRBJ2-5, reads DAGVTQSPTHLIKTRGQQVTLRCSPISGHKSVSWYQQVLGQGPQFIFQYYEKEERGRGNFPDRFSARQFPNYSSELNVNALLLGDSALYLCASSLEGAQGETQYFGPGTRLLVL.